This TCR beta chain appears in the sequencing data of a study of early T cells in non-severe SARS-CoV-2 infection. About the research overall: Chains stayed unpaired after sequencing of bulk RNA from unsorted whole blood.

To note about this clonotype: The antigen remains unidentified.

Study results and caveats: Matching results from VDJdb favored anti-spike CD8 responses, leaving private and CD4 specificities undetected.

The library protocol tagged individual cDNA molecules with unique molecular identifiers. MiXCR, applied by TCRdb to the 5' RACE reads, yields one record per CDR3 protein. The sample lists about 49,000 distinct CDR3 sequences, roughly 4% seen once, with roughly 6.4% in the top ten. Germline V lookup: CDR1 DFQATT, CDR2 SNEGSKA (reference sequence). V lost 5 bases and J lost 0, with 11 bases in between. The CDR3 length is 13 residues. The sequencing sample was made of whole blood. This sequence originates from an adult who was a healthcare worker with PCR-confirmed SARS-CoV-2 infection or an uninfected control (not recorded which). The chain uses TRBV20-1 and TRBJ2-7; TRBD2 is a possible D gene (6 bases). The CDR3 DNA reads as TGCAGTGCTGGGGGACTGTTCTCCTACGAGCAGTACTTC. This encodes CSAGGLFSYEQYF.